The 24 T cell receptor beta chains listed next were all sequenced from one sample in a study of Ad26.COV2.S vaccination and SARS-CoV-2 variants. Sample treatment: around 19 received Ad26.COV2.S at low or high dose, single or two shots; about 5 received placebo; per-sample allocation not given. Day 63 after the first vaccine or placebo injection was the time point for sampling. Profiled with immunoSEQ multiplex PCR; TCRdb holds only in-frame clones, not every one. The sample contains 200,000 to 250,000 clones, 70% to 90% of which appear only once. The sequences come from peripheral blood, collected in a trial of Ad26.COV2.S vaccine versus placebo. These receptors all stem from a person aged 18-60 years who received the Ad26.COV2.S COVID-19 vaccine or a placebo.

This chain links TRBV15 with TRBJ1-4; 10 bases match TRBD1. This CDR3 spans 16 amino acids. Germline V gene sequence: CDR1 LNHNV, CDR2 YYDKDF (reference sequence). The V gene end was trimmed by 6 bases and the J gene end by 8 bases; junction bases not matched to a gene: 12. CDR3 bases: TGTGCCACCAGTGCCGCCCGAGGGACAGGGGAAGAAAAACTGTTTTTT. It yields the protein CATSAARGTGEEKLFF.

The sample holds one count of this clone. The rearrangement uses TRBV4-3 and TRBJ2-7; 8 bases fit TRBD1. Germline V gene data show CDR1 as LGHNA and CDR2 as YSLEER. The J segment lost 6 bases and the V segment lost 1 base, leaving 17 bases of the junction unmatched. CDR3 size: 18 residues. The CDR3 coding sequence is TGCGCCAGCAGCCAAGTGGGAACAAACAGGGGGTCGTGGGGCGAGCAGTACTTC. It yields the protein CASSQVGTNRGSWGEQYF.

The gene calls are TRBV3-1 (or the pseudogene TRBV3-2) and TRBJ2-1, with 13 bases fitting TRBD2. V was pared by 0 bases and J by 2 bases, with 7 bases of the junction left unmatched. Per the germline V gene, CDR1 is LGHDT and CDR2 is YNNKEL (reference sequence). The CDR3 length is 19 residues. CDR3 protein: CASSQETSGGGLPYNEQFF. DNA for the CDR3: TGTGCCAGCAGCCAAGAAACTAGCGGGGGGGGCCTCCCCTACAATGAGCAGTTCTTC.

This chain joins TRBV5-1 and TRBJ2-7; perhaps TRBD1 as D (5 bases). V was pared by 4 bases and J by 6 bases, with 20 bases between. Germline V gene data show CDR1 as SGHRS and CDR2 as YFSETQ. The CDR3 sequence is 15 residues long. CDR3 protein: CASSIDTSGSSEQYF. The DNA of the CDR3 is TGCGCCAGCAGCATCGACACCTCAGGGTCCAGCGAGCAGTACTTC.

This clone was seen just once. The chain is built from TRBV27 and TRBJ1-5, with TRBD1 matching 8 bases. V was pared by 4 bases and J by 2 bases, with 10 bases of the junction left unmatched. CDR3 size: 17 residues. The germline CDR1 and CDR2 sequences are MNHEY and SMNVEV (reference sequence). In DNA form, the CDR3 reads TGTGCCAGCAGTTCCTGGACAGGGTCCGTTGGCAATCAGCCCCAGCATTTT. This translates into CASSSWTGSVGNQPQHF.

The chain recombines TRBV5-1 with TRBJ1-2; 8 bases map to TRBD1. The CDR3 consists of 15 residues. After removal of 0 bases from V and 8 bases from J, the junction contained 9 bases not matched to a gene. Germline V lookup: CDR1 SGHRS, CDR2 YFSETQ. The CDR3 nucleotides are TGCGCCAGCAGCTTGGCCCCGGACAGGGCCTTGGGCTACACCTTC. Protein: CASSLAPDRALGYTF. The entire variable domain, with the rest obtained from reference TRBV5-1 and TRBJ1-2, is as follows: KAGVTQTPRYLIKTRGQQVTLSCSPISGHRSVSWYQQTPGQGLQFLFEYFSETQRNKGNFPGRFSGRQFSNSRSEMNVSTLELGDSALYLCASSLAPDRALGYTFGSGTRLTVV.

This chain connects TRBV9 to TRBJ1-6; possibly TRBD1 for D (6 bases). There are 17 residues in the CDR3. The germline V gene has CDR1 SGDLS and CDR2 YYNGEE. Trimming removed 0 bases at V and 0 bases at J, with 10 bases between. The CDR3 loop reads CASSVDRASSYNSPLHF. The CDR3 DNA sequence: TGTGCCAGCAGCGTAGACAGGGCTAGCTCCTATAATTCACCCCTCCACTTT.

The chain is built from TRBV7-2 and TRBJ2-7, with 9 positions matching TRBD1. With V trimmed by 4 bases and J by 1 base, 2 bases remained unmatched. The CDR3 extends over 14 amino acids. The germline V gene has CDR1 SGHTA and CDR2 FQGNSA. The CDR3 DNA is TGTGCCAGCAGCTACGACAGGGGGTCCTACGAGCAGTACTTC. Translation: CASSYDRGSYEQYF.

The rearrangement uses TRBV19 and TRBJ2-1; D is unclear. This CDR3 has 13 residues. V shed 6 bases and J shed 0 bases, with 6 bases lying between them. The germline CDR1 and CDR2 sequences are LNHDA and SQIVND (reference sequence). The CDR3 DNA follows: TGTGCCAGTAGGGAGAGCTCCTACAATGAGCAGTTCTTC. Amino acid sequence: CASRESSYNEQFF.

The chain joins TRBV9 to TRBJ1-6; no clear D. CDR3 length equals 13 residues. Germline CDR1 reads SGDLS; CDR2 reads YYNGEE. Trimming took off 2 bases at V and 4 bases at J, with 4 bases between the two ends. CDR3 in amino acids: CASSVLYNSPLHF. The CDR3 DNA reads as TGTGCCAGCAGCGTGCTGTATAATTCACCCCTCCACTTT.

Here the CDR3 reads CSVAPTFTSVETQYF. The CDR3 bases are TGCAGCGTTGCCCCTACCTTTACTAGCGTGGAGACCCAGTACTTC. The chain joins TRBV29-1 to TRBJ2-5, with 7 bases aligning to TRBD2. V gave up 4 bases and J gave up 5 bases; unmatched junction bases: 13. Germline V lookup: CDR1 SQVTM, CDR2 ANQGSEA. The CDR3 spans 15 residues.

The genes are TRBV6-1 and TRBJ1-1; 7 nucleotides agree with TRBD1. Germline values: CDR1 MNHNS, CDR2 SASEGT. The CDR3 sequence is 16 residues long. J lost 2 bases, V lost 2 bases, and 8 bases had no gene match. The CDR3 nucleotides are TGTGCCAGCAGTGAATGGGGGGGGGACAGTAACACTGAAGCTTTCTTT. Protein: CASSEWGGDSNTEAFF.

The chain is built from TRBV13 and TRBJ1-5; D remains unclear. CDR1 is PRHDT and CDR2 is FYEKMQ in the germline V gene (reference sequence). There are 11 residues in the CDR3. V gave up 1 base and J gave up 5 bases, with 0 bases separating them. The CDR3 protein is CASSLDQPQHF. The CDR3 coding sequence is TGTGCCAGCAGCTTAGATCAGCCCCAGCATTTT.

The V call is TRBV19, the J call TRBJ1-5, with a weak D call TRBD1 (6 bases). The ends were cut back, 7 bases at V and 0 bases at J, with 13 bases in the middle. The germline CDR1 and CDR2 sequences are LNHDA and SQIVND (reference sequence). CDR3 length: 15 residues. Here the CDR3 reads CASMRGKYSNQPQHF. For the CDR3, the DNA is TGTGCCAGTATGAGGGGGAAGTATAGCAATCAGCCCCAGCATTTT.

V usage is TRBV19 and J usage is TRBJ2-7; no clear D gene. The germline V gene encodes CDR1 LNHDA and CDR2 SQIVND (reference sequence). Trimming cost V 10 bases and J 1 base, with 20 bases left between them. The CDR3 sequence is 15 residues long. The CDR3 DNA reads TGTGCCACCCGAGGCATGTGGCAGCCTTCCTACGAGCAGTACTTC. Translated, it gives CATRGMWQPSYEQYF.

The CDR3 nucleotides read TGTGCCAGCAGTCAGGACAGGGTCTTGAGCGAGCAGTACTTC. This codes for CASSQDRVLSEQYF. This sequence joins TRBV2 and TRBJ2-7; 8 bases map to TRBD1. The CDR3 sequence is 14 residues long. CDR1 and CDR2 (germline): SNHLY, FYNNEI. Trimming at V came to 5 bases and at J to 6 bases, leaving 9 bases not matched to a gene. Using reference TRBV2 and TRBJ2-7 for the parts outside the CDR3, the full variable domain is EPEVTQTPSHQVTQMGQEVILRCVPISNHLYFYWYRQILGQKVEFLVSFYNNEISEKSEIFDDQFSVERPDGSNFTLKIRSTKLEDSAMYFCASSQDRVLSEQYFGPGTRLTVT.

The chain employs TRBV3-1 (or the pseudogene TRBV3-2) and TRBJ1-4, with 11 bases that match TRBD1. The germline CDR1 and CDR2 sequences are LGHDT and YNNKEL (reference sequence). The CDR3 runs to 17 residues. The V segment lost 5 bases and the J segment 2 bases; nucleotides outside the gene matches: 7. CDR3 DNA: TGTGCCAGCAGCAATAGGGACAGGGGGTCCACTAATGAAAAACTGTTTTTT. Translation: CASSNRDRGSTNEKLFF.

The chain employs TRBV7-9 and TRBJ1-2; D perhaps matches TRBD1 (5 bases). The CDR3 has 15 amino acids. V lost 2 bases and J lost 7, with 17 bases in between. Germline V CDR1 and CDR2: SEHNR, FQNEAQ (reference sequence). The CDR3: CASSLIQSQGSGYTF. As DNA, the CDR3 is TGTGCCAGCAGCTTAATCCAGTCCCAGGGAAGTGGCTACACCTTC.

For this clone: A far larger clone is one nucleotide away, so this likely arose from a read error. In DNA form, the CDR3 reads TGTGCCAGCAGTTTAGCGGGACCCTACGAGCAGTACTTC. Translating gives CASSLAGPYEQYF. This chain links TRBV12-3 or TRBV12-4 with TRBJ2-7; the D call may be TRBD1 or TRBD2 (5 bases each). V was clipped by 0 bases and J by 2 bases, with 5 bases between them. There are 13 residues in the CDR3.

The gene calls are TRBV7-9 and TRBJ2-1, with D possibly matching TRBD2 (5 bases). Germline CDR1 and CDR2: SEHNR and FQNEAQ (reference sequence). The CDR3 length is 15 residues. V lost 4 bases and J lost 9, with 19 bases in between. The CDR3 nucleotides read TGTGCCAGCAGCTCTAGCTTTCCTTCGGCCGGTGAGCAGTTCTTC. Translation: CASSSSFPSAGEQFF.

CDR3 coding DNA: TGTGCCAGCTCACAGGGTGGCGTTAGCACAGATACGCAGTATTTT. Translated: CASSQGGVSTDTQYF. This sequence joins TRBV18 and TRBJ2-3; D remains unclear. The CDR3 has 15 residues. The germline gives CDR1 KGHSH, CDR2 LQKENI. Trimming took 4 bases from V and 0 from J, leaving 11 bases between them.

In its sample, this clone was seen a few times. The gene calls are TRBV4-2 and TRBJ2-7, with D tentatively TRBD2 (5 bases). This CDR3 spans 14 amino acids. Germline-derived CDR1 and CDR2 are LGHNA and YNFKEQ. V was clipped by 0 bases and J by 2 bases, with 8 bases between them. CDR3 sequence: CASSQERVAYEQYF. The CDR3 DNA reads as TGTGCCAGCAGCCAAGAGAGGGTAGCCTACGAGCAGTACTTC.

Written as DNA, the CDR3 is TGTGCCAGCAGCACGCAGGGGGCCCTAGGCCCGGCTGGAAACACCATATATTTT. It specifies CASSTQGALGPAGNTIYF. V gene TRBV7-6 combines with J gene TRBJ1-3, with 8 bases aligning to TRBD1. Trimming took 5 bases from V and 2 from J; bases not matched to a gene: 14. The CDR3 extends over 18 amino acids. Germline V lookup: CDR1 SGHVS, CDR2 FNYEAQ.

This clone was observed a few times. The chain couples TRBV14 to TRBJ2-5; 12 positions agree with TRBD2. Germline assignment: CDR1 SGHDN and CDR2 FVKESK. The junction had 8 bases not matched to a gene; V was cut back by 4 bases and J by 5 bases. There are 16 residues in the CDR3. The CDR3 loop is CASSPLTSGSWETQYF. CDR3 bases: TGTGCCAGCAGCCCCCTGACTAGCGGGAGTTGGGAGACCCAGTACTTC.